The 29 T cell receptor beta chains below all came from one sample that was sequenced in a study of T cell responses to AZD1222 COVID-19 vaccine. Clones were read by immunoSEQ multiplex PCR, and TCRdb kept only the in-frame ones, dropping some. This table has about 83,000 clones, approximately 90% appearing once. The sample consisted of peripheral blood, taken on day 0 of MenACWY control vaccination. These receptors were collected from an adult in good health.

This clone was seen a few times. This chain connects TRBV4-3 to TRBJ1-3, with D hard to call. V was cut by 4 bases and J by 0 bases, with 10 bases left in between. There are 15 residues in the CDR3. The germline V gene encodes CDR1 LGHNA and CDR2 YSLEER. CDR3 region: CASSPTRTSGNTIYF. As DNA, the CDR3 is TGCGCCAGCAGCCCGACTAGGACCTCTGGAAACACCATATATTTT.

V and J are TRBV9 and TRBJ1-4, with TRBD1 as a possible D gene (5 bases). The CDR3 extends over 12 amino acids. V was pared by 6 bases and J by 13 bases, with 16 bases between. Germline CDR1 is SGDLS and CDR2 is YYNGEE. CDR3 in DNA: TGTGCCAGCACCGGGGACGGCCGGGCACTGTTTTTT. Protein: CASTGDGRALFF.

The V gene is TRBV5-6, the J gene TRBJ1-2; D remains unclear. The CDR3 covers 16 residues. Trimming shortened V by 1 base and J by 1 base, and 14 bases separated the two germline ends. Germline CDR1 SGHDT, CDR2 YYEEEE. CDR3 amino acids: CASSLSPGFRNYGYTF. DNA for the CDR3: TGTGCCAGCAGCTTGTCCCCCGGGTTCCGTAACTATGGCTACACCTTC.

CDR3 in amino acids: CASSLLYGNEKLFF. CDR3 in DNA: TGTGCCAGCAGTTTATTGTACGGTAATGAAAAACTGTTTTTT. The J gene is TRBJ1-4, the V gene TRBV28; D not certain. The length of the CDR3 is 14 residues. The V gene's germline CDR1 is MDHEN and CDR2 SYDVKM. With 1 base removed from V and 4 bases from J, the gap between germline ends came to 7 bases.

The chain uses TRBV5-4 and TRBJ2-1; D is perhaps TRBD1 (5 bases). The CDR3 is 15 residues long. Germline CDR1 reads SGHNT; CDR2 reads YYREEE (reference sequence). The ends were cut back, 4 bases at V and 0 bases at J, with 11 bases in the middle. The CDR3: CASSEDISSYNEQFF. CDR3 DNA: TGTGCCAGCAGCGAGGACATTTCCTCCTACAATGAGCAGTTCTTC.

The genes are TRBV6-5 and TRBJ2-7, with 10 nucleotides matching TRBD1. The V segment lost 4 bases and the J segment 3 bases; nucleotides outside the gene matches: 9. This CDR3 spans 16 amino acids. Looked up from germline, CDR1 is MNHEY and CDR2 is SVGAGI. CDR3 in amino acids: CASSSDPGQGYYEQYF. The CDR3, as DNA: TGTGCCAGCAGTTCCGACCCGGGACAGGGGTACTACGAGCAGTACTTC.

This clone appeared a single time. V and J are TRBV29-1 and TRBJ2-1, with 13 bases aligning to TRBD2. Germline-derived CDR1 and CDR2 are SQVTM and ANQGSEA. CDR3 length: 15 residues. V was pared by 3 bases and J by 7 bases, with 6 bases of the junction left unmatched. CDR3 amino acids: CSVDRTSGRGNEQFF. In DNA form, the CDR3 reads TGCAGCGTTGACCGGACTAGCGGGAGAGGTAATGAGCAGTTCTTC.

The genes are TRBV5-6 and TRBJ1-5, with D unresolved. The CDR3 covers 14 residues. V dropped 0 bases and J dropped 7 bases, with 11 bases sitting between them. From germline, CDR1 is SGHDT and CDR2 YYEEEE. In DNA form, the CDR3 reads TGTGCCAGCAGCTTGGCCCAGGAGGAGCAGCCCCAGCATTTT. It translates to CASSLAQEEQPQHF.

CDR3 DNA: TGCGCCAGCCAGCCCGACAGGGGGATCAGCTACACCTTC. It codes for CASQPDRGISYTF. The rearrangement uses TRBV10-2 and TRBJ1-2; 9 positions agree with TRBD1. This CDR3 spans 13 amino acids. Trimming cost V 8 bases and J 9 bases; bases outside gene matches: 10. CDR1 and CDR2 (germline): WSHSY, SAAADI.

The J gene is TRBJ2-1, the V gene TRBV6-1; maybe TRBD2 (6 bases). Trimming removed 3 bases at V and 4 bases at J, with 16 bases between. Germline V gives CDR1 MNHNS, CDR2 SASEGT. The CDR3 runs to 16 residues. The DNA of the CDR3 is TGTGCCAGCAGTGACCGACTAGTTGGAGGATACAATGAGCAGTTCTTC. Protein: CASSDRLVGGYNEQFF.

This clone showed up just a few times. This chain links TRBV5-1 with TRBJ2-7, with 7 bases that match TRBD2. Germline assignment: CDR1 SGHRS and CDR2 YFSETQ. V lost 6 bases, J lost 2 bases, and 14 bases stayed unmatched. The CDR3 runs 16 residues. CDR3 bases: TGCGCCAGCAAACAGAGCTCGGGAGGCTTGCCCTACGAGCAGTACTTC. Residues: CASKQSSGGLPYEQYF.

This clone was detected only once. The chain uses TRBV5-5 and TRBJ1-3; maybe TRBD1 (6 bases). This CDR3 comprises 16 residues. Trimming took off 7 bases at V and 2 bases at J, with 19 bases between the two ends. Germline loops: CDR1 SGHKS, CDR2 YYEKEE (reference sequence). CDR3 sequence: CASSSHRERTGNTIYF. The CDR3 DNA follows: TGTGCCAGCTCCTCACACAGGGAAAGGACTGGAAACACCATATATTTT.

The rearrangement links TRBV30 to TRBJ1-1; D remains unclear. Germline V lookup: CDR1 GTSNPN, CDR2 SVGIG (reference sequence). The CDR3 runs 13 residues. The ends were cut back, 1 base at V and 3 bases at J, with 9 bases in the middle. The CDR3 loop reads CAWSGLPDTEAFF. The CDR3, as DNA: TGTGCCTGGAGTGGTCTACCTGACACTGAAGCTTTCTTT. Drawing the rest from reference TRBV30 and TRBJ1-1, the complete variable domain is SQTIHQWPATLVQPVGSPLSLECTVEGTSNPNLYWYRQAAGRGLQLLFYSVGIGQISSEVPQNLSASRPQDRQFILSSKKLLLSDSGFYLCAWSGLPDTEAFFGQGTRLTVV.

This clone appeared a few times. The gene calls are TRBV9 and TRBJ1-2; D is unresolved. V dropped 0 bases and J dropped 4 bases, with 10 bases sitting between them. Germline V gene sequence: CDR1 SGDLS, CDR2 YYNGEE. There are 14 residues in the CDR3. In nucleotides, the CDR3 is TGTGCCAGCAGCGTAGTTTCGGATTCCTATGGCTACACCTTC. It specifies CASSVVSDSYGYTF.

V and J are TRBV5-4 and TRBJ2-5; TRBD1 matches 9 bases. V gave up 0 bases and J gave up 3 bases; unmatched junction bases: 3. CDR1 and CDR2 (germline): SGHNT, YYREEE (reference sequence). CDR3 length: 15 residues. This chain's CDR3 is CASSLGGQGEETQYF. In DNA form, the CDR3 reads TGTGCCAGCAGCTTGGGGGGACAGGGTGAAGAGACCCAGTACTTC.

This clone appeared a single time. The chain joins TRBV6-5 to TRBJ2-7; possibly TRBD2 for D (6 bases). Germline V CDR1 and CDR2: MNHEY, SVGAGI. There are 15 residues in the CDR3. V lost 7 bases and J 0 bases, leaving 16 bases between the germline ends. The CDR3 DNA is TGTGCCAGCAATTTGAATAGCGGTAGCTCCTACGAGCAGTACTTC. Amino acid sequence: CASNLNSGSSYEQYF.

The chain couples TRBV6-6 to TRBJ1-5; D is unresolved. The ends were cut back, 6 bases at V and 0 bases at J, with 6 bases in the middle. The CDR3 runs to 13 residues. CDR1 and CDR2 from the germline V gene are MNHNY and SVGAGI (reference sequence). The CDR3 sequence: CASRGYSNQPQHF. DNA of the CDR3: TGTGCCAGCAGGGGATATAGCAATCAGCCCCAGCATTTT.

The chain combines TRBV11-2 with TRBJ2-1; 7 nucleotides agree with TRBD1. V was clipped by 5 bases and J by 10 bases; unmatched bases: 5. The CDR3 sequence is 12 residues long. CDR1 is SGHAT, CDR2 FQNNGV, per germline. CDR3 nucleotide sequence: TGTGCCAGCAGCATCAACAGGGGAGAGCAGTTCTTC. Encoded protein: CASSINRGEQFF.

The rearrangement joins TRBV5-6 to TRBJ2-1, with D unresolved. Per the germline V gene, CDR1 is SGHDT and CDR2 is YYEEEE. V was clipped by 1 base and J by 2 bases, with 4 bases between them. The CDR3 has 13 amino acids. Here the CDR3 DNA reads TGTGCCAGCAGCTTGCGCACCTACAATGAGCAGTTCTTC. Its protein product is CASSLRTYNEQFF. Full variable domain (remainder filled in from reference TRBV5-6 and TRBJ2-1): DAGVTQSPTHLIKTRGQQVTLRCSPKSGHDTVSWYQQALGQGPQFIFQYYEEEERQRGNFPDRFSGHQFPNYSSELNVNALLLGDSALYLCASSLRTYNEQFFGPGTRLTVL.

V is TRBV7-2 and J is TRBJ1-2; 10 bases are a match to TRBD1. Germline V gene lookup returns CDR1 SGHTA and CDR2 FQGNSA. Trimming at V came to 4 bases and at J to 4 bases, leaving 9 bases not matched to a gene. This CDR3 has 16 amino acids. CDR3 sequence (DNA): TGTGCCAGCAGCTGGGGTGGGACAGGGGTGACCTATGGCTACACCTTC. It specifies CASSWGGTGVTYGYTF.

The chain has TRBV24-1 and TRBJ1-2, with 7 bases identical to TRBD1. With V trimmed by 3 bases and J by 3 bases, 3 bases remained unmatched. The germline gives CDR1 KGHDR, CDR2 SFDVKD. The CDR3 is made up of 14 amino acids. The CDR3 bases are TGTGCCACCAGTGATGCGACAGGGTACTATGGCTACACCTTC. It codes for CATSDATGYYGYTF.

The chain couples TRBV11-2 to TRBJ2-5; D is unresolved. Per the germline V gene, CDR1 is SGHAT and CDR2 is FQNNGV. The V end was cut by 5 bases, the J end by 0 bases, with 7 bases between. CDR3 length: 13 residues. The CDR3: CASSIRDQETQYF. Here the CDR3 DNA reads TGTGCCAGCAGCATTCGGGACCAAGAGACCCAGTACTTC. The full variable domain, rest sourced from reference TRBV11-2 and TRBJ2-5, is EAGVAQSPRYKIIEKRQSVAFWCNPISGHATLYWYQQILGQGPKLLIQFQNNGVVDDSQLPKDRFSAERLKGVDSTLKIQPAKLEDSAVYLCASSIRDQETQYFGPGTRLLVL.

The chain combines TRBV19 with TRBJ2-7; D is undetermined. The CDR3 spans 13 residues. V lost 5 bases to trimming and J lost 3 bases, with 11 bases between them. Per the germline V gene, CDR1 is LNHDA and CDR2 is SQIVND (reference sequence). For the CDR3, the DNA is TGTGCCAGTAGTGACCTGAGAGGCTACGAGCAGTACTTC. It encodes CASSDLRGYEQYF.

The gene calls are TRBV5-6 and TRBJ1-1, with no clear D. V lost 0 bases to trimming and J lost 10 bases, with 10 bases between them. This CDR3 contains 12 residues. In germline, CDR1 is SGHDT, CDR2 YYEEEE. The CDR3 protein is CASSLGGEGAFF. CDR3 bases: TGTGCCAGCAGCTTGGGCGGGGAGGGAGCTTTCTTT.

The CDR3 DNA sequence: TGCAGCGTCGGTTCTAGCGGAGCTACAGATACGCAGTATTTT. It yields the protein CSVGSSGATDTQYF. The rearrangement links TRBV29-1 to TRBJ2-3; TRBD2 agrees at 7 bases. Germline trimming cut 6 bases from V and 3 bases from J; bases unmatched to any gene: 9. The CDR3 loop spans 14 amino acids. Germline V CDR1 and CDR2: SQVTM, ANQGSEA.

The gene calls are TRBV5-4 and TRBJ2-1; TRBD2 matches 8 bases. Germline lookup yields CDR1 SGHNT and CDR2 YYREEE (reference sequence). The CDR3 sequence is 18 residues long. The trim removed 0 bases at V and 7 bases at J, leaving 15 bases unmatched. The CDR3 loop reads CASSLASVAGRDGNEQFF. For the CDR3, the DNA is TGTGCCAGCAGCTTGGCATCGGTAGCGGGGAGAGATGGGAATGAGCAGTTCTTC.

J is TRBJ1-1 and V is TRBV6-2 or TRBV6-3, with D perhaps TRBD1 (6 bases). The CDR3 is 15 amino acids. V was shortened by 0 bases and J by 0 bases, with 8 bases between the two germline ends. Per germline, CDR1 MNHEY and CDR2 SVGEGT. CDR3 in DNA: TGTGCCAGCAGTTACTCCGCAGGGGTGAACACTGAAGCTTTCTTT. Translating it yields CASSYSAGVNTEAFF.

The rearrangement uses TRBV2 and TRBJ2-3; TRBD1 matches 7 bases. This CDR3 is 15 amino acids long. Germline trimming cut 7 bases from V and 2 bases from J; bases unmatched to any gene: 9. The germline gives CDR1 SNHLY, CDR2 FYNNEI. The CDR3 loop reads CASTPGQEATDTQYF. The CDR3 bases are TGTGCCAGCACCCCCGGACAGGAGGCCACAGATACGCAGTATTTT. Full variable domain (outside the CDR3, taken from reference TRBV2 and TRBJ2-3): EPEVTQTPSHQVTQMGQEVILRCVPISNHLYFYWYRQILGQKVEFLVSFYNNEISEKSEIFDDQFSVERPDGSNFTLKIRSTKLEDSAMYFCASTPGQEATDTQYFGPGTRLTVL.

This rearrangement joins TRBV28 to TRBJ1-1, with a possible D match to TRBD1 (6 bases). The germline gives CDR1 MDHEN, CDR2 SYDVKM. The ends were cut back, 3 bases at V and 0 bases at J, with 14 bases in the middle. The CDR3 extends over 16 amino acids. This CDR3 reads CASSLATGRMNTEAFF. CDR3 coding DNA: TGTGCCAGCAGTTTGGCAACAGGGAGGATGAACACTGAAGCTTTCTTT.